Included here is one T cell receptor beta chain sequence, with context. The treatment here: around 19 received Ad26.COV2.S at low or high dose, single or two shots; roughly 5 received placebo; per-sample allocation not given. Samples were taken on day 63 after the first vaccine or placebo injection. Germline-derived CDR1 and CDR2 are SGHTA and FQGNSA. V was clipped by 2 bases and J by 4 bases; unmatched bases: 9. This CDR3 contains 19 residues. These data are taken from a study of Ad26.COV2.S vaccination and SARS-CoV-2 variants. Using immunoSEQ multiplex PCR, the repertoire was profiled, and TCRdb retains in-frame clones only, with some absent. The table has 300,000 to 400,000 clones, around 86% seen once.

The specimen was peripheral blood, collected in a trial of Ad26.COV2.S vaccine versus placebo. This sequence joins TRBV7-2 and TRBJ2-2; 14 positions match TRBD2. The clonotype originates from a person aged 18 to 59 who received the Ad26.COV2.S COVID-19 vaccine or a placebo. This chain's CDR3 is CASSLPSKGLAGVTGELFF. The CDR3 bases are TGTGCCAGCAGCTTACCTAGCAAGGGACTAGCGGGGGTCACCGGGGAGCTGTTTTTT.